This TCR beta chain appears in the sequencing data of a study of T cells in localized non-small cell lung cancer. Regarding the study as a whole: The study linked higher blood T cell density to longer overall survival. Within adjacent lung there appeared a median 57 of the top 100 tumor clones. Uninvolved adjacent lung showed the highest T cell clonality, exceeding tumor.

Measured with immunoSEQ multiplex PCR; TCRdb has only the in-frame clones, and not every one. The sample gives 45,000 to 60,000 clones, over 75% of which show up once; just under 20% is in the top ten. In its sample, this clone was seen a few times. What it recognizes is unknown. This CDR3 region has 15 residues. V shed 4 bases and J shed 4 bases, with 16 bases lying between them. Germline CDR1 is SGHVS and CDR2 is FNYEAQ. V gene TRBV7-6 combines with J gene TRBJ1-2, with D possibly matching TRBD1 (5 bases). Sample: peripheral blood, taken before any cancer treatment. This clonotype originated in a female donor at least 60 years old with stage II squamous cell lung carcinoma. The chain's CDR3 is CASSSGTDTFYGYTF. DNA of the CDR3: TGTGCCAGCAGCTCCGGGACGGATACCTTCTATGGCTACACCTTC.